A single sample is the source of the 24 T cell receptor beta chains below, sequenced in a study of blood T cell repertoires in COVID-19. Repertoires were generated with immunoSEQ multiplex PCR, while TCRdb's copy carries only in-frame clones and drops some. The sample records 90,000 to 120,000 clones, more than 70% being singletons. The sequenced material came from peripheral blood. Receptors originate from a man between 65 and 85 years old with acute or convalescent COVID-19.

This clone has only one observation. The chain combines TRBV19 with TRBJ2-7; the match to TRBD1 covers 9 bases. Trimming cost V 5 bases and J 3 bases; bases outside gene matches: 8. This CDR3 contains 15 residues. Looked up from germline, CDR1 is LNHDA and CDR2 is SQIVND (reference sequence). Written as DNA, the CDR3 is TGTGCCAGTAGTTTCGAGCCGACAGGGGGCTACGAGCAGTACTTC. Amino acids: CASSFEPTGGYEQYF.

This clone was observed a handful of times. The V and J genes are TRBV11-3 and TRBJ1-1; possible D gene TRBD1, 5 bases. The CDR3 length is 14 residues. The germline V gene encodes CDR1 SGHNT and CDR2 YENEEA. V was trimmed by 5 bases and J by 1 base, leaving 11 bases between them. CDR3 DNA sequence: TGTGCCAGCAGCCCCGGCAGGGCGAACACTGAAGCTTTCTTT. This translates into CASSPGRANTEAFF. The full variable domain, its missing parts supplied by reference TRBV11-3 and TRBJ1-1, is EAGVVQSPRYKIIEKKQPVAFWCNPISGHNTLYWYLQNLGQGPELLIRYENEEAVDDSQLPKDRFSAERLKGVDSTLKIQPAELGDSAVYLCASSPGRANTEAFFGQGTRLTVV.

This rearrangement joins TRBV29-1 to TRBJ1-1; no definite D call. V shed 5 bases and J shed 2 bases, with 6 bases lying between them. Per germline, CDR1 SQVTM and CDR2 ANQGSEA. The CDR3 has 11 amino acids. The CDR3 nucleotides are TGCAGCGTTTACAGAAACACTGAAGCTTTCTTT. Translation gives CSVYRNTEAFF.

The chain joins TRBV5-6 to TRBJ2-1; 10 bases agree with TRBD2. The germline V gene encodes CDR1 SGHDT and CDR2 YYEEEE. This CDR3 is 15 amino acids long. V shed 2 bases and J 5 bases; nucleotides not matched to a gene: 4. The CDR3: CASSFWTSGHNEQFF. CDR3 sequence (DNA): TGTGCCAGCAGCTTCTGGACTAGCGGTCACAATGAGCAGTTCTTC.

Only a few counts were recorded for this clone. This rearrangement joins TRBV12-5 to TRBJ1-5, with D hard to call. The CDR3 has 12 residues. From germline, CDR1 is LGHNT and CDR2 FRNRAP. The ends were cut back, 1 base at V and 4 bases at J, with 2 bases in the middle. CDR3 coding DNA: TGTGCTAGTGGTTTGGCTAATCAGCCCCAGCATTTT. As protein: CASGLANQPQHF.

The chain links TRBV10-2 to TRBJ2-7; maybe TRBD1 (6 bases). The V end was cut by 6 bases, the J end by 3 bases, with 18 bases between. The CDR3 contains 15 residues. Looked up from germline, CDR1 is WSHSY and CDR2 is SAAADI. CDR3 loop: CASSGDPGAYYEQYF. Here the CDR3 DNA reads TGCGCCAGCAGCGGCGACCCAGGGGCTTACTACGAGCAGTACTTC.

The J gene is TRBJ2-5, the V gene TRBV7-6, with D hard to call. Germline V gene data show CDR1 as SGHVS and CDR2 as FNYEAQ. V lost 1 base, J lost 1 base, and 13 bases lay in between. The CDR3 covers 16 residues. The chain's CDR3 is CASSLVVTLRQETQYF. In DNA form, the CDR3 reads TGTGCCAGCAGCTTAGTGGTGACACTCCGCCAAGAGACCCAGTACTTC.

The chain links TRBV7-3 to TRBJ2-2; 7 nucleotides match TRBD1. Losses at the gene ends were 3 bases for V and 6 bases for J; bases not matched to a gene: 1. CDR1 SGHTA and CDR2 FQGTGA come from the germline V gene. This CDR3 region has 13 residues. In DNA form, the CDR3 reads TGTGCCAGCAGCTTGCAGGGGGCCGGGGAGCTGTTTTTT. Translating gives CASSLQGAGELFF.

The rearrangement joins TRBV6-2 or TRBV6-3 to TRBJ2-7, with D perhaps matching TRBD1 (5 bases). The V and J ends lost 5 bases and 3 bases respectively, with 5 bases between them. Germline values: CDR1 MNHEY, CDR2 SVGEGT. CDR3 length: 11 amino acids. CDR3 region: CASSDSYEQYF. As DNA, the CDR3 is TGTGCCAGCAGTGACAGCTACGAGCAGTACTTC.

The chain combines TRBV19 with TRBJ1-4, with 11 bases matching TRBD1. CDR3 size: 16 residues. Per the germline V gene, CDR1 is LNHDA and CDR2 is SQIVND (reference sequence). After removal of 3 bases from V and 5 bases from J, the junction contained 5 bases not matched to a gene. CDR3 sequence (DNA): TGTGCCAGTAGTATTTCTGGACAGGGGGCAAATGAAAAACTGTTTTTT. Protein sequence: CASSISGQGANEKLFF.

The chain carries TRBV6-5 and TRBJ2-2, with 7 bases matching TRBD1. The CDR3 contains 15 residues. The germline gives CDR1 MNHEY, CDR2 SVGAGI. Germline trimming cut 4 bases from V and 3 bases from J; bases unmatched to any gene: 5. The CDR3 here is CASSSTGWDTGELFF. Written as DNA, the CDR3 is TGTGCCAGCAGTTCGACAGGGTGGGACACCGGGGAGCTGTTTTTT.

The CDR3 sequence is CASSQVPSGGANTGELFF. Here the CDR3 DNA reads TGCGCCAGCAGCCAAGTGCCGAGCGGGGGAGCGAACACCGGGGAGCTGTTTTTT. V is TRBV4-3 and J is TRBJ2-2, with 8 nucleotides matching TRBD2. The CDR3 is 18 amino acids. Germline V lookup: CDR1 LGHNA, CDR2 YSLEER. The J segment lost 0 bases and the V segment lost 1 base, leaving 7 bases of the junction unmatched.

This chain joins TRBV5-4 and TRBJ2-2, with 8 bases fitting TRBD1. The length of the CDR3 is 15 residues. Trimming cost V 4 bases and J 5 bases; bases outside gene matches: 7. Germline V lookup: CDR1 SGHNT, CDR2 YYREEE (reference sequence). CDR3 region: CASSLPGQATGELFF. CDR3 in DNA: TGTGCCAGCAGCCTACCGGGACAGGCGACCGGGGAGCTGTTTTTT.

The V and J genes are TRBV3-1 (or the pseudogene TRBV3-2) and TRBJ1-1; D is unclear. The ends were cut back, 0 bases at V and 11 bases at J, with 19 bases in the middle. CDR1 is LGHDT and CDR2 is YNNKEL in the germline V gene (reference sequence). The length of the CDR3 is 15 residues. CDR3: CASSQDLVERSEAFF. The CDR3 nucleotides read TGTGCCAGCAGCCAAGATCTGGTGGAGCGGTCGGAGGCTTTCTTT.

The V call is TRBV5-1, the J call TRBJ1-1; no firm D call. The CDR3 extends over 15 amino acids. V lost 4 bases, J lost 3 bases, and 16 bases lay in between. Germline V lookup: CDR1 SGHRS, CDR2 YFSETQ. DNA of the CDR3: TGCGCCAGCAGCCTGAGACGGGCGAGGGACACTGAAGCTTTCTTT. This gives the protein CASSLRRARDTEAFF.

The chain links TRBV12-3 or TRBV12-4 to TRBJ2-7; no reliable D call. The germline V and J ends were trimmed by 5 bases and 3 bases, with 5 bases remaining between them. The CDR3 is 11 amino acids. DNA for the CDR3: TGTGCCAGCAGTATAAACTACGAGCAGTACTTC. Amino acid sequence: CASSINYEQYF.

V usage is TRBV2 and J usage is TRBJ2-3; 9 bases fit TRBD2. CDR1 and CDR2 from the germline V gene are SNHLY and FYNNEI. V was clipped by 2 bases and J by 5 bases; unmatched bases: 14. The CDR3 has 18 residues. As DNA, the CDR3 is TGTGCCAGCAGTGAAATACCGGGGACTAGCCAAGAGGTAGATACGCAGTATTTT. Encoded protein: CASSEIPGTSQEVDTQYF.

The gene calls are TRBV3-1 (or the pseudogene TRBV3-2) and TRBJ2-3; 12 bases line up with TRBD2. This CDR3 comprises 15 residues. The trim removed 6 bases at V and 7 bases at J, leaving 8 bases unmatched. CDR1 and CDR2 from the germline V gene are LGHDT and YNNKEL (reference sequence). CDR3 residues: CASRSSGGVSYTQYF. Written as DNA, the CDR3 is TGTGCCAGCAGGTCTAGCGGGGGGGTCTCCTATACGCAGTATTTT.

The chain links TRBV6-5 to TRBJ2-3, with unresolved D. Deletions cut 0 bases from V and 6 bases from J, with 13 bases between. The CDR3 covers 15 residues. The germline CDR1 and CDR2 sequences are MNHEY and SVGAGI. The CDR3: CASSYSTRGRDTQYF. The CDR3 nucleotides read TGTGCCAGCAGTTACTCGACGCGCGGTAGGGATACGCAGTATTTT.

The rearrangement joins TRBV21-1 to TRBJ2-1; whether TRBD1, the table's D call, matches the DNA was not checked. TRBV21-1 is listed as a pseudogene. The CDR3 has 19 amino acids. The chain's CDR3 is CASGPVRYPTPSSNNEQFF. Here the CDR3 DNA reads TGTGCCAGCGGGCCGGTCAGGTATCCAACCCCGAGTAGTAACAATGAGCAGTTCTTC.

The chain combines TRBV25-1 with TRBJ2-5, with 12 bases aligning to TRBD2. This CDR3 spans 15 amino acids. The germline V gene has CDR1 MGHDK and CDR2 SYGVNS. With V trimmed by 7 bases and J by 5 bases, 8 bases remained unmatched. The CDR3 loop reads CASTLAGGPQETQYF. CDR3 nucleotide sequence: TGTGCCAGCACCCTAGCGGGGGGGCCGCAGGAGACCCAGTACTTC.

This chain links TRBV12-3 or TRBV12-4 with TRBJ1-2, with TRBD1 matching 8 bases. The CDR3 is 13 amino acids. V shed 7 bases and J 7 bases; nucleotides not matched to a gene: 8. In DNA form, the CDR3 reads TGTGCCAGCAAGCAACAGGGGGGCTCTGGCTACACCTTC. It is translated as CASKQQGGSGYTF.

The rearrangement uses TRBV7-9 and TRBJ1-1; D uncertain. Germline V gives CDR1 SEHNR, CDR2 FQNEAQ (reference sequence). The CDR3 sequence is 12 residues long. V lost 5 bases to trimming and J lost 3 bases, with 7 bases between them. For the CDR3, the DNA is TGTGCCAGCAGCACTATCCACACTGAAGCTTTCTTT. Protein sequence: CASSTIHTEAFF.

The chain links TRBV5-8 to TRBJ2-1; TRBD2 matches 8 bases. V shed 4 bases, J shed 2 bases, and the junction held 5 bases outside the gene matches. This CDR3 is built from 15 residues. CDR1 is SGHTS, CDR2 YDEGEE, per germline. The CDR3 nucleotides read TGTGCCAGCAGCGGCGGGCGGGGGGCCTACAATGAGCAGTTCTTC. It is translated as CASSGGRGAYNEQFF.